This T cell receptor beta chain came from a study of beta chain features in type 1 diabetes. Study at large: Sorted cells numbering under 140,000,000 were examined across all samples.

A single heparinised blood sample, averaging around 110 mL, was obtained per donor. This clone was observed a handful of times. The antigen remains undetermined. The study, taken as a whole, reports: Shorter TCRB CDR3s, moderately but significantly so, marked every one of the four CD4+ subsets in Type 1 diabetes patients. Among type 1 diabetes patients, VDJ junctions had fewer insertions and more deletions.

The CDR3 loop spans 13 amino acids. The germline V gene has CDR1 MNHEY and CDR2 SMNVEV (reference sequence). V shed 6 bases and J shed 3 bases, with 12 bases lying between them. Sequencing targeted expressed TCRB transcripts, as all isolated RNA had been reverse transcribed. The data were produced by immunoSEQ multiplex PCR, yet TCRdb's version contains in-frame clones alone and is incomplete. The data hold 810,000 or so clones, with about a sixth observed a single time. This chain uses TRBV27 with TRBJ2-7, with D unclear. This clonotype was obtained from a woman between 18 and 29 years old in good health. Sequenced material: naive CD4+ T cells from blood. CDR3 nucleotides: TGTGCCAGCAGGAGGCTCGACCACTACGAGCAGTACTTC. Protein: CASRRLDHYEQYF.